These 12 T cell receptor beta chains were sequenced from one sample in a study of blood T cell repertoires in COVID-19. Using immunoSEQ multiplex PCR, the repertoire was profiled, and TCRdb retains in-frame clones only, with some absent. The sample records approximately 230,000 clones, approximately 88% being singletons. The sequenced sample consisted of peripheral blood. These receptors all stem from a woman aged 25 to 39 with COVID-19, enrolled during active disease.

The chain joins TRBV5-6 to TRBJ1-2, with D unclear. The V end was cut by 4 bases, the J end by 3 bases, with 16 bases between. Germline CDR1 and CDR2: SGHDT and YYEEEE. The CDR3 runs 15 residues. CDR3 in amino acids: CASSPGGGTYYGYTF. DNA for the CDR3: TGTGCCAGCAGCCCGGGAGGCGGCACGTACTATGGCTACACCTTC.

This CDR3 is CASSFRLSSGGVTYEQYF. The CDR3 bases are TGTGCCAGCAGCTTCCGATTGTCTAGCGGGGGGGTTACCTACGAGCAGTACTTC. The V and J genes are TRBV5-4 and TRBJ2-7; 12 nucleotides agree with TRBD2. V was pared by 2 bases and J by 2 bases, with 11 bases of the junction left unmatched. This CDR3 has 18 residues. Germline assignment: CDR1 SGHNT and CDR2 YYREEE (reference sequence). The variable domain in full, with the rest retrieved from reference TRBV5-4 and TRBJ2-7, is ETGVTQSPTHLIKTRGQQVTLRCSSQSGHNTVSWYQQALGQGPQFIFQYYREEENGRGNFPPRFSGLQFPNYSSELNVNALELDDSALYLCASSFRLSSGGVTYEQYFGPGTRLTVT.

The chain couples TRBV6-6 to TRBJ2-7; unclear D gene. V was trimmed by 6 bases and J by 1 base, leaving 7 bases between them. Germline loops: CDR1 MNHNY, CDR2 SVGAGI (reference sequence). This CDR3 region has 12 residues. The CDR3 reads CASSGDSYEQYV. DNA for the CDR3: TGTGCCAGCAGCGGAGATTCCTACGAGCAGTACGTC.

V is TRBV3-1 (or the pseudogene TRBV3-2) and J is TRBJ2-2; TRBD1 matches at 11 bases. The germline V gene has CDR1 LGHDT and CDR2 YNNKEL (reference sequence). With 3 bases clipped from V and 2 bases from J, the junction kept 5 bases outside the gene matches. This CDR3 spans 17 amino acids. The CDR3 DNA is TGTGCCAGCAGCCACCCCGGGACAGGGGGAAACACCGGGGAGCTGTTTTTT. Amino acid sequence: CASSHPGTGGNTGELFF.

This clone was seen a single time. The chain is built from TRBV10-1 and TRBJ2-5, with D possibly TRBD2 on 7 matching bases. This CDR3 has 13 amino acids. The V gene's germline CDR1 is WNHNN and CDR2 SYGVQD (reference sequence). V gave up 4 bases and J gave up 8 bases, with 14 bases separating them. The CDR3 nucleotides read TGCGCCAGCAGTGTGGCCACGGGGGGCACCCAGTACTTC. Protein: CASSVATGGTQYF.

Worth noting for this clone: This specimen includes other DNA sequences encoding the same CDR3. This rearrangement joins TRBV4-3 to TRBJ1-1; D might be TRBD1 (6 bases). V was pared by 0 bases and J by 5 bases, with 10 bases between. The CDR3 loop spans 14 amino acids. Germline lookup yields CDR1 LGHNA and CDR2 YSLEER. The CDR3 loop is CASSQDRGGTEAFF. The CDR3 DNA follows: TGCGCCAGCAGCCAAGACAGGGGCGGAACTGAAGCTTTCTTT.

This rearrangement joins TRBV19 to TRBJ1-5; a weak D match, TRBD1 (5 bases). Germline assignment: CDR1 LNHDA and CDR2 SQIVND (reference sequence). This CDR3 has 19 amino acids. The V end was cut by 1 base, the J end by 2 bases, with 21 bases between. CDR3 coding DNA: TGTGCCAGTAGTATAGGCCCAGGGAAGGACCATAGGCGCAATCAGCCCCAGCATTTT. Protein product: CASSIGPGKDHRRNQPQHF.

The chain couples TRBV12-3 or TRBV12-4 to TRBJ2-7; weak D call: TRBD2 (7 bases). V dropped 11 bases and J dropped 3 bases, with 17 bases sitting between them. The CDR3 contains 13 residues. The CDR3 protein is CAWSKGEGYEQYF. The CDR3 DNA is TGTGCCTGGTCGAAGGGGGAGGGCTACGAGCAGTACTTC.

The chain is built from TRBV6-5 and TRBJ2-5; the match to TRBD1 covers 9 bases. The length of the CDR3 is 15 residues. The V gene's germline CDR1 is MNHEY and CDR2 SVGAGI. After removal of 5 bases from V and 5 bases from J, the junction contained 9 bases not matched to a gene. CDR3 protein: CASSRRDRVWETQYF. DNA of the CDR3: TGTGCCAGCAGTCGGAGGGACAGGGTTTGGGAGACCCAGTACTTC.

About this clone itself: Additional DNA sequences in this sample encode the identical CDR3. The J gene is TRBJ1-5, the V gene TRBV28; D is undetermined. The CDR3 sequence is 12 residues long. Germline values: CDR1 MDHEN, CDR2 SYDVKM. Between the trimmed V and J ends, which lost 7 bases and 3 bases, there was a span of 7 bases. CDR3 sequence (DNA): TGTGCCAGCACCTACTCCAATCAGCCCCAGCATTTT. Translation gives CASTYSNQPQHF.

The V gene is TRBV7-8, the J gene TRBJ1-1, with TRBD1 matching 7 bases. The CDR3 extends over 14 amino acids. The V and J ends lost 7 bases and 4 bases, in that order; junction bases with no gene match: 9. Per the germline V gene, CDR1 is SGHVS and CDR2 is FQNEAQ. Written as DNA, the CDR3 is TGTGCCAGCATATACCGACAGGGAGGCACTGAAGCTTTCTTT. Amino acid sequence: CASIYRQGGTEAFF.

The rearrangement joins TRBV7-2 to TRBJ1-2, with 10 nucleotides matching TRBD1. The junction had 7 bases not matched to a gene; V was cut back by 6 bases and J by 6 bases. This CDR3 has 14 amino acids. Looked up from germline, CDR1 is SGHTA and CDR2 is FQGNSA. CDR3 coding DNA: TGTGCCAGCAGATCCGGGACAGGGGCTGATGGCTACACCTTC. Translation: CASRSGTGADGYTF. The whole variable domain, remainder taken from reference TRBV7-2 and TRBJ1-2, is GAGVSQSPSNKVTEKGKDVELRCDPISGHTALYWYRQSLGQGLEFLIYFQGNSAPDKSGLPSDRFSAERTGGSVSTLTIQRTQQEDSAVYLCASRSGTGADGYTFGSGTRLTVV.